The source of this TCR beta chain is a study of T cells in Graves' hyperthyroidism and ophthalmopathy (dated by TCRdb to the late 2010s). About the full investigation: Peripheral blood samples were taken at the time of initial diagnosis, prior to any treatment. To identify TCR V-J signatures that set the groups apart, the researchers used a discovery cohort of 95 to 100 patients, made up of 40 to 45 with Graves' ophthalmopathy and 55 to 65 with stable Graves' hyperthyroidism. Prospective prediction of ophthalmopathy was tested in an independent validation cohort consisting of 18 hyperthyroidism patients and approximately 16 patients who later progressed to ophthalmopathy. For training and testing, the 100 or so patients in the discovery cohort were randomly divided in a 7:3 ratio. The study also compared thyroid tissue and blood T-cell repertoires from five or six Graves' hyperthyroidism patients. After sampling, hyperthyroidism patients received methimazole starting at 30 mg daily, and ophthalmopathy patients received high-dose intravenous methylprednisolone. The paper describes TCR Vbeta CDR3 sequencing of fewer than 150 peripheral blood samples, made up of 43 ophthalmopathy patients, around 78 hyperthyroidism patients and 17 progressor patients. The investigation overall reported the following: Blood samples also contained most of the expanded thyroid clonotypes (frequency above 0.001), which suggests that blood repertoires may reflect thyroid immune responses. No statistical method was used to set the sample size in advance, and investigators knew the group allocation. In cross-validation, a model built on a 13 V-J signature told ophthalmopathy apart from stable hyperthyroidism with approximately 90% sensitivity and 81% to 82% specificity, and in testing the same model reached 80%/75%. During validation, the model predicted progression to ophthalmopathy a median of approximately 7 months ahead of onset, with around 71% sensitivity and more than 72% specificity.

A distance of 11 bases separates the germline ends of V and J, which lose 3 bases and 3 bases respectively. The germline V gene (reference sequence) sets CDR1 to PRHDT and CDR2 to FYEKMQ. Spanning cysteine to phenylalanine, the CDR3 consists of 14 amino acids. Only CDR3 DNA is held: 42 bases, read in frame from base 1. Stable Graves' hyperthyroidism was defined as no progression to ophthalmopathy during 18 months of follow-up. Hyperthyroidism patients were aged 18 to 65 years and newly diagnosed, with disease duration of less than 2 months. The study excluded patients with uncontrolled infections, other autoimmune diseases, pregnancy or lactation. Diagnoses relied on clinical symptoms, serum thyroxine and TRAb, thyroid ultrasound and orbital computed tomography. PBMCs were separated from about 10 ml of fresh peripheral blood using Ficoll-Paque density gradient centrifugation. Trizol reagent was used to extract total RNA, and RNA quality was then checked on an Agilent 2100 Bioanalyzer.

TCR beta CDR3 regions were amplified from RNA transcripts. The TCR CDR3 was subjected to a first round of RT-PCR using the HTBI primer set and the Qiagen OneStep RT-PCR kit. Libraries were constructed in a second round of multiplex PCR, after which size selection and purification were carried out. Paired-end sequencing of the libraries was performed with 100 bp reads on an Illumina HiSeq2000. As for the original processing: Raw data were processed with SOAPnuke, discarding reads with adapters, uncalled bases, mean Phred below 15, or no exact constant-primer or identifier match. COPE v1.2.5 was used to merge high-quality paired reads, and clonotypes were defined as unique nucleotide sequences. Clonotypes were aligned to IMGT TRBV, TRBD and TRBJ reference segments using MiTCR v1.1. Only V-J combinations with frequency above 0.0001, covering about 99% of repertoires, were analysed. A TCS score was defined as the ratio of F50 (clonal expansion) to E x V (chaos), with BLOSUM62-based TCRdist applied between CDR3 peptides within each V-J. Welch's t-statistics and random forest reduced some 510 V-J features to around 14, which were used in a naive Bayes classifier (R e1071). In TCRdb, the public reads were trimmed at Q25 with fastp and aligned with MiXCR, with productive beta chains retained. CDR3 protein duplicates are merged, each entry listing the most common genes and DNA. The V and J calls come from TCRdb's annotation, not from the publication. The table for this sample lists approximately 590,000 distinct CDR3 sequences; about 15% of them were counted only once. The top ten constitute 7.3% of the sample.

This clonotype appeared a few times. The antigen this receptor binds is unknown. No base-level quality is on record; no much larger clone is a single base apart. The V and J genes are TRBV13 and TRBJ1-1; the D gene is perhaps TRBD1, on 5 matching bases. Sequenced input: blood. This clonotype was sampled from a woman in her 30s with Graves' hyperthyroidism. For the CDR3, the sequence is CASSFAGLYTEAFF. The bases read TGTGCCAGCAGCTTCGCGGGACTTTACACTGAAGCTTTCTTT.